Shown below are 4 T cell receptor beta chains from a single sample sequenced in a study of cytomegalovirus exposure and HLA in healthy donors. Amplification used 60 Vbeta primers and 13 Jbeta primers. Some clones are missing from TCRdb's copy, which holds only in-frame ones; the method was immunoSEQ multiplex PCR. Of more than 85,000 clones listed, 55% to 80% are singletons. The source material was PBMCs. These TCRs come from a female donor in good health and CMV-seronegative.

This chain uses TRBV29-1 with TRBJ2-7; no definite D call. This CDR3 has 14 residues. The V gene's germline CDR1 is SQVTM and CDR2 ANQGSEA. V shed 4 bases and J shed 2 bases, with 15 bases lying between them. The CDR3 sequence: CSVVRVALTYEQYF. CDR3 nucleotide sequence: TGCAGCGTTGTTCGCGTTGCCTTAACCTACGAGCAGTACTTC.

The V gene is TRBV19, the J gene TRBJ2-3; 9 bases fit TRBD2. The length of the CDR3 is 17 residues. V lost 2 bases to trimming and J lost 5 bases; unmatched junction nucleotides: 11. Germline CDR1 and CDR2: LNHDA and SQIVND (reference sequence). The CDR3 region is CASSINLAGTGRDTQYF. Here the CDR3 DNA reads TGTGCCAGTAGTATAAACCTAGCGGGGACGGGTAGAGATACGCAGTATTTT.

The V and J genes are TRBV6-5 and TRBJ1-2; 7 bases agree with TRBD1. The trim removed 7 bases at V and 0 bases at J, leaving 8 bases unmatched. The CDR3 spans 15 residues. Germline values: CDR1 MNHEY, CDR2 SVGAGI. The CDR3 coding sequence is TGTGCCAGCACCCAAAGCCAGGGGGCTAACTATGGCTACACCTTC. It translates to CASTQSQGANYGYTF.

This clone was seen a handful of times. V is TRBV5-6 and J is TRBJ2-2, with TRBD2 identical over 10 bases. The V gene end was trimmed by 4 bases and the J gene end by 4 bases; junction bases not matched to a gene: 7. Germline loops: CDR1 SGHDT, CDR2 YYEEEE. The CDR3 is 16 amino acids. DNA for the CDR3: TGTGCCAGCAGCCGTTTTGGGACTAGCGTCACCGGGGAGCTGTTTTTT. As protein: CASSRFGTSVTGELFF. The full variable domain, its missing parts supplied by reference TRBV5-6 and TRBJ2-2, is DAGVTQSPTHLIKTRGQQVTLRCSPKSGHDTVSWYQQALGQGPQFIFQYYEEEERQRGNFPDRFSGHQFPNYSSELNVNALLLGDSALYLCASSRFGTSVTGELFFGEGSRLTVL.